This T cell receptor beta chain was identified in a study of blood T cell repertoires in COVID-19. In the study overall: The origin of the acute and convalescent COVID-19 samples was the United States, Italy and Spain. PBMCs, B-cell-depleted T cells, or T cells provided the cDNA or gDNA that made up the material.

CDR1 is MDHEN and CDR2 is SYDVKM in the germline V gene. The CDR3 totals 16 residues. Trimming took 3 bases from V and 7 from J; bases not matched to a gene: 12. Authors' data handling: Amplification with reference gene primers provided the estimates of nucleated cell counts. TCRdb's table, derived via immunoSEQ multiplex PCR, lists solely in-frame clones and lacks some. V and J calls and clone size follow that table, whereas D and trimming were derived from the DNA. Altogether just under 90,000 clones are present, more than 90% being singletons, with the ten largest covering around 1.6%. This TCR came from a man aged 60 to 69 with acute or convalescent COVID-19. The rearrangement links TRBV28 to TRBJ1-1; 9 nucleotides line up with TRBD1. Sample: peripheral blood. Here the CDR3 reads CASSFPRTGAKSEAFF. In DNA form, the CDR3 reads TGTGCCAGCAGTTTCCCCCGGACAGGGGCAAAGAGTGAAGCTTTCTTT. The whole variable domain, remainder taken from reference TRBV28 and TRBJ1-1, is DVKVTQSSRYLVKRTGEKVFLECVQDMDHENMFWYRQDPGLGLRLIYFSYDVKMKEKGDIPEGYSVSREKKERFSLILESASTNQTSMYLCASSFPRTGAKSEAFFGQGTRLTVV.